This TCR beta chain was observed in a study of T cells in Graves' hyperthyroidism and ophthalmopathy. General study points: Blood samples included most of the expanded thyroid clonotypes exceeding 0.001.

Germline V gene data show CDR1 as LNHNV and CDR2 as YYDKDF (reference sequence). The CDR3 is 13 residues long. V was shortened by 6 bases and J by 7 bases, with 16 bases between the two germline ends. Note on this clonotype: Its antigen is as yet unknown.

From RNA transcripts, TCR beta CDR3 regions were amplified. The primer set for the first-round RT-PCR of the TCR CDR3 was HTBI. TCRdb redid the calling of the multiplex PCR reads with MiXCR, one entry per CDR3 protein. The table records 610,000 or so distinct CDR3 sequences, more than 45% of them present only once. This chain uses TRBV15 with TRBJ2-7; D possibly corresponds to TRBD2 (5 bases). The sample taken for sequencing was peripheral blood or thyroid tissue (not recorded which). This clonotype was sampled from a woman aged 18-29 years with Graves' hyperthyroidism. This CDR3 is CATRALLDNEQYF. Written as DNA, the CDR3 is TGTGCCACCAGGGCACTACTAGACAATGAGCAGTACTTC.